These 16 T cell receptor beta chains were all obtained from the same sample, sequenced in a study of Graves' ophthalmopathy and Graves' hyperthyroidism. The TCR beta CDR3 regions underwent amplification from RNA transcripts. HTBI-primed RT-PCR formed the first round, and a multiplex PCR formed the second. TCRdb independently ran MiXCR on the multiplex PCR reads; one entry per CDR3 protein. The table has roughly 60,000 distinct CDR3 sequences, under 55% seen once; the top ten hold over 4%. The sample taken for sequencing was peripheral blood. The receptors originated from an adult woman with Graves' ophthalmopathy.

Worth noting for this clonotype: This is likely a read error, given that the CDR3 carries no conserved phenylalanine or tryptophan at its end. It is unclear where the CDR3 begins or ends on the DNA, so no DNA is shown, and the CDR3 is as TCRdb lists it. V is TRBV4-2 and J is TRBJ1-2. Including both end residues, the CDR3 is 8 amino acids long. The germline V gene encodes CDR1 LGHNA and CDR2 YNFKEQ. Here the CDR3 reads CASSQGSD.

This clonotype was counted many times. The chain couples TRBV6-6 to TRBJ1-5, with 10 bases fitting TRBD1. The CDR3 covers 16 residues. The V and J ends lost 6 bases and 4 bases, in that order; junction bases with no gene match: 9. The germline gives CDR1 MNHNY, CDR2 SVGAGI (reference sequence). Here the CDR3 reads CASRPGTGVQNQPQHF. The CDR3, as DNA: TGTGCCAGCAGGCCCGGGACAGGGGTCCAAAATCAGCCCCAGCATTTT.

The V gene is TRBV15, the J gene TRBJ1-2, with 11 nucleotides matching TRBD1. The CDR3 spans 15 residues. J lost 1 base, V lost 4 bases, and 2 bases had no gene match. The germline V gene encodes CDR1 LNHNV and CDR2 YYDKDF (reference sequence). The CDR3 nucleotides are TGTGCCACCAGCACGGGACAGGGGGGTAACTATGGCTACACCTTC. Its protein is CATSTGQGGNYGYTF. Combining the CDR3 with reference TRBV15 and TRBJ1-2 gives the whole variable domain DAMVIQNPRYQVTQFGKPVTLSCSQTLNHNVMYWYQQKSSQAPKLLFHYYDKDFNNEADTPDNFQSRRPNTSFCFLDIRSPGLGDTAMYLCATSTGQGGNYGYTFGSGTRLTVV.

This clonotype was found many times. CDR3 sequence: CSVDRGLSTDTQYF. The DNA of the CDR3 is TGCAGCGTCGACAGGGGCCTTAGCACAGATACGCAGTATTTT. V gene TRBV29-1 combines with J gene TRBJ2-3, with 8 bases matching TRBD1. Germline assignment: CDR1 SQVTM and CDR2 ANQGSEA. The CDR3 is 14 amino acids. V was clipped by 6 bases and J by 0 bases; unmatched bases: 5.

This clonotype was recorded many times. The chain joins TRBV7-8 to TRBJ2-7, with D possibly being TRBD1 or TRBD2 (5 bases each). Germline lookup yields CDR1 SGHVS and CDR2 FQNEAQ. This CDR3 region has 14 residues. Trimming pared 3 bases from V and 2 bases from J, leaving 11 bases between. CDR3 residues: CASSLGVGPYEQYF. The CDR3 DNA reads TGTGCCAGCAGCTTGGGGGTGGGACCCTACGAGCAGTACTTC.

The chain is built from TRBV19 and TRBJ1-1; 7 bases align to TRBD1. The V and J ends lost 7 bases and 10 bases, in that order; junction bases with no gene match: 6. The CDR3 contains 11 residues. Germline V gene sequence: CDR1 LNHDA, CDR2 SQIVND (reference sequence). CDR3 residues: CASIDREGAFF. CDR3 nucleotides: TGTGCCAGTATCGACAGGGAAGGAGCTTTCTTT.

This rearrangement joins TRBV10-2 to TRBJ2-7; maybe TRBD2 (5 bases). CDR1 is WSHSY, CDR2 SAAADI, per germline. Trimming left V 8 bases short and J 5 bases short, with 13 bases between. CDR3 size: 12 residues. The CDR3 DNA reads TGCGCCAGCCGAGGGCGTATGGACGAGCAGTACTTC. Translated, it gives CASRGRMDEQYF.

Concerning this clonotype: Germline and junction disagree at one end, which may indicate a read error. The chain links TRBV20-1 to TRBJ2-2, with D tentatively TRBD1 (6 bases). This CDR3 has 15 residues. From germline, CDR1 is DFQATT and CDR2 SNEGSKA (reference sequence). The CDR3 protein is CSAPGRGQNTGELFF. Here the CDR3 DNA reads TGCAGTGCTCCCGGCAGGGGCCAGAACACCGGGGAGCTGTTCTTT.

This clonotype was counted a few times. A much larger clonotype is one base distant, so this may be a read error. The chain joins TRBV6-2 or TRBV6-3 to TRBJ1-3; D uncertain. The CDR3 totals 14 residues. Germline V CDR1 and CDR2: MNHEY, SVGEGT. Between the trimmed V and J ends, which lost 2 bases and 0 bases, there was a span of 5 bases. The CDR3 DNA is TGTGCCAGCAGTTACCGGGGCTCTGGAAACACCATATATTTT. Amino acid sequence: CASSYRGSGNTIYF.

This chain links TRBV2 with TRBJ1-2; D is unresolved. Germline V gives CDR1 SNHLY, CDR2 FYNNEI. The CDR3 has 15 amino acids. Trimming removed 1 base at V and 8 bases at J, with 17 bases between. The CDR3 bases are TGTGCCAGCAGTGAAGGTCCTGCTATGGTCGAGGGCTACACCTTC. Its translation: CASSEGPAMVEGYTF.

This clonotype qualifies as medium-sized (0.01 to 0.1%). The J gene is TRBJ1-1, the V gene TRBV15; D unclear. The V gene's germline CDR1 is LNHNV and CDR2 YYDKDF (reference sequence). The ends were cut back, 3 bases at V and 7 bases at J, with 12 bases in the middle. The CDR3 is 13 residues long. The CDR3 DNA sequence: TGTGCCACCAGCAGGGCCCGATGGGGTGAAGCTTTCTTT. Residues: CATSRARWGEAFF.

This chain connects TRBV7-7 to TRBJ2-1; 7 positions agree with TRBD2. From germline, CDR1 is SSHAT and CDR2 FNYEAQ (reference sequence). CDR3 length: 13 amino acids. CDR3 DNA: TGTGCTAGAGATTCGGGACTATACAATGAGCAGTTCTTC. This gives the protein CARDSGLYNEQFF.

The V and J genes are TRBV6-5 and TRBJ1-1; D unclear. This CDR3 has 15 residues. CDR1 is MNHEY and CDR2 is SVGAGI in the germline V gene. Trimming shortened V by 4 bases and J by 0 bases, and 12 bases separated the two germline ends. Written as DNA, the CDR3 is TGTGCCAGCAGTTCCAATGACGGGGTGAACACTGAAGCTTTCTTT. It translates to CASSSNDGVNTEAFF.

This chain connects TRBV28 to TRBJ2-2; a weak D match, TRBD1 (6 bases). Germline V gives CDR1 MDHEN, CDR2 SYDVKM. There are 15 residues in the CDR3. The germline V and J ends were trimmed by 6 bases and 4 bases, with 15 bases remaining between them. The CDR3: CASSRGTITTGELFF. The CDR3 nucleotides read TGTGCCAGCAGCCGAGGGACAATTACCACCGGGGAGCTGTTTTTT.

CDR3 sequence reads: CASSPGGGQPQHF. The CDR3 coding sequence is TGCGCCAGCAGCCCGGGCGGGGGGCAGCCCCAGCATTTT. The chain joins TRBV5-1 to TRBJ1-5; possibly TRBD1 for D (5 bases). Trimming cost V 4 bases and J 7 bases, with 12 bases left between them. The CDR3 contains 13 residues. Germline assignment: CDR1 SGHRS and CDR2 YFSETQ.

This clonotype has a count of ten or more. V is TRBV20-1 and J is TRBJ1-6; maybe TRBD1 (5 bases). Trimming cost V 5 bases and J 1 base, with 9 bases left between them. CDR1 DFQATT and CDR2 SNEGSKA come from the germline V gene (reference sequence). This CDR3 comprises 14 residues. CDR3 loop: CSASRVSYNSPLHF. CDR3 nucleotide sequence: TGCAGTGCTTCCAGGGTTTCCTATAATTCACCCCTCCACTTT.